These 13 T cell receptor beta chains originate from one sample sequenced in a study of blood T cell repertoires in COVID-19. This table comes from immunoSEQ multiplex PCR, and its TCRdb copy is limited to in-frame clones, with some not included. The sample yields under 250,000 clones, 84% seen once. Input material: peripheral blood. These receptors came from a man aged 50-59 years with active or convalescent COVID-19.

This chain uses TRBV14 with TRBJ2-7; 8 bases are shared with TRBD2. The germline CDR1 and CDR2 sequences are SGHDN and FVKESK. This CDR3 region has 14 residues. V lost 1 base and J lost 4; bases outside the gene matches: 3. CDR3 DNA sequence: TGTGCCAGCAGCCAAGGGGCGGGGGGATACGAGCAGTACTTC. Its translation: CASSQGAGGYEQYF. Using reference TRBV14 and TRBJ2-7 for the parts outside the CDR3, the full variable domain is EAGVTQFPSHSVIEKGQTVTLRCDPISGHDNLYWYRRVMGKEIKFLLHFVKESKQDESGMPNNRFLAERTGGTYSTLKVQPAELEDSGVYFCASSQGAGGYEQYFGPGTRLTVT.

V and J are TRBV18 and TRBJ2-5; 8 positions agree with TRBD2. The CDR3 spans 15 residues. Germline V gene lookup returns CDR1 KGHSH and CDR2 LQKENI. After removal of 1 base from V and 4 bases from J, the junction contained 5 bases not matched to a gene. The CDR3 DNA is TGTGCCAGCTCACCACTAGCGGGGCCTAGAGAGACCCAGTACTTC. Its translation is CASSPLAGPRETQYF. The whole variable domain, remainder taken from reference TRBV18 and TRBJ2-5, is NAGVMQNPRHLVRRRGQEARLRCSPMKGHSHVYWYRQLPEEGLKFMVYLQKENIIDESGMPKERFSAEFPKEGPSILRIQQVVRGDSAAYFCASSPLAGPRETQYFGPGTRLLVL.

The gene calls are TRBV6-5 and TRBJ1-2; 10 bases align to TRBD1. Looked up from germline, CDR1 is MNHEY and CDR2 is SVGAGI. The V segment lost 7 bases and the J segment 8 bases; nucleotides outside the gene matches: 7. The CDR3 loop spans 13 amino acids. The CDR3 DNA sequence: TGTGCCAGCACCCTGGACAGGGGGGGAGGCTACACCTTC. Its translation: CASTLDRGGGYTF.

The genes are TRBV12-3 or TRBV12-4 and TRBJ2-3; 7 nucleotides align to TRBD2. CDR3 length equals 13 residues. Losses at the gene ends were 3 bases for V and 6 bases for J; bases not matched to a gene: 3. CDR3 coding DNA: TGTGCCAGCAGTTTGGGGGGGGAGGATACGCAGTATTTT. Residues: CASSLGGEDTQYF.

V and J are TRBV27 and TRBJ2-3; no definite D call. The CDR3 totals 14 residues. Trimming took off 11 bases at V and 0 bases at J, with 15 bases between the two ends. Per the germline V gene, CDR1 is MNHEY and CDR2 is SMNVEV (reference sequence). Written as DNA, the CDR3 is TGTGCCTACTGGATACAGCTTAGCACAGATACGCAGTATTTT. Its translation is CAYWIQLSTDTQYF.

The chain employs TRBV7-2 and TRBJ2-7; 9 nucleotides line up with TRBD1. The V segment lost 4 bases and the J segment 7 bases; nucleotides outside the gene matches: 5. The CDR3 consists of 13 residues. Per germline, CDR1 SGHTA and CDR2 FQGNSA. CDR3: CASSSGQGWEQYF. The CDR3 region has the DNA TGTGCCAGCAGCTCCGGACAGGGGTGGGAGCAGTACTTC. Full variable domain (remainder filled in from reference TRBV7-2 and TRBJ2-7): GAGVSQSPSNKVTEKGKDVELRCDPISGHTALYWYRQSLGQGLEFLIYFQGNSAPDKSGLPSDRFSAERTGGSVSTLTIQRTQQEDSAVYLCASSSGQGWEQYFGPGTRLTVT.

In this sample, this clone turned up a few times. The chain employs TRBV5-6 and TRBJ1-6; D may be TRBD1 (5 bases). The germline CDR1 and CDR2 sequences are SGHDT and YYEEEE. Trimming shortened V by 0 bases and J by 12 bases, and 10 bases separated the two germline ends. The CDR3 spans 13 residues. The chain's CDR3 is CASSLVQGGPLHF. CDR3 DNA: TGTGCCAGCAGCTTGGTGCAGGGCGGACCCCTCCACTTT.

The chain couples TRBV7-9 to TRBJ2-7; D call uncertain. The germline V gene has CDR1 SEHNR and CDR2 FQNEAQ (reference sequence). The length of the CDR3 is 13 residues. The ends were cut back, 5 bases at V and 2 bases at J, with 10 bases in the middle. This chain's CDR3 is CASSPSGTYEQYF. CDR3 coding DNA: TGTGCCAGCAGCCCAAGTGGCACCTACGAGCAGTACTTC. Supplemented by reference TRBV7-9 and TRBJ2-7, the full variable domain reads DTGVSQNPRHKITKRGQNVTFRCDPISEHNRLYWYRQTLGQGPEFLTYFQNEAQLEKSRLLSDRFSAERPKGSFSTLEIQRTEQGDSAMYLCASSPSGTYEQYFGPGTRLTVT.

This chain links TRBV2 with TRBJ2-7; D is undetermined. V lost 4 bases, J lost 4 bases, and 8 bases lay in between. Germline assignment: CDR1 SNHLY and CDR2 FYNNEI. This CDR3 has 12 residues. The CDR3 is CASSGLEYEQYF. CDR3 sequence (DNA): TGTGCCAGCAGTGGGCTAGAATACGAGCAGTACTTC.

This chain uses TRBV2 with TRBJ1-5, with a weak D call TRBD1 (5 bases). The CDR3 has 15 residues. Trimming stripped 5 bases from V and 0 bases from J, with 11 bases between. CDR1 is SNHLY and CDR2 is FYNNEI in the germline V gene. Written as DNA, the CDR3 is TGTGCCAGCAGTTCCGACAGATATAGCAATCAGCCCCAGCATTTT. It yields the protein CASSSDRYSNQPQHF.

The V and J genes are TRBV6-6 and TRBJ2-2; the match to TRBD1 covers 8 bases. This CDR3 is 16 amino acids long. In germline, CDR1 is MNHNY, CDR2 SVGAGI (reference sequence). The trim removed 4 bases at V and 7 bases at J, leaving 11 bases unmatched. The CDR3 sequence is CASSSGVGTGGGELFF. DNA of the CDR3: TGTGCCAGCAGTTCTGGTGTGGGAACAGGGGGCGGGGAGCTGTTTTTT.

The chain joins TRBV9 to TRBJ2-2, with TRBD1 identical over 8 bases. The CDR3 is 17 residues long. From germline, CDR1 is SGDLS and CDR2 YYNGEE. The ends lost 3 bases at V and 0 bases at J; junction bases unmatched: 7. CDR3: CASSAWTGTPNTGELFF. The CDR3 bases are TGTGCCAGCAGCGCCTGGACAGGGACCCCGAACACCGGGGAGCTGTTTTTT.

This clone was detected once. The V gene is TRBV7-2, the J gene TRBJ2-3; TRBD2 is a possible D gene (5 bases). Germline V gives CDR1 SGHTA, CDR2 FQGNSA. V was trimmed by 6 bases and J by 4 bases, leaving 17 bases between them. The CDR3 runs to 15 residues. In DNA, the CDR3 is TGTGCCAGCAGGGCCGGGGTCAACTTTCCAGATACGCAGTATTTT. This sequence encodes CASRAGVNFPDTQYF.